This T cell receptor beta chain was retrieved from a study of CD8+CD57+ T cells in acquired aplastic anemia. Study-level results: Found in both controls and patients were almost 30 CD8+ CDR3 sequences.

As to this clonotype: Its matching antigen is unknown.

The CDR3 has 14 residues. Germline CDR1 and CDR2: KGHDR and SFDVKD. V lost 8 bases, J lost 3 bases, and 10 bases lay in between. Patients chosen for sequencing had CD8+CD57+ cells that had expanded, as shown by flow cytometry. Genomic DNA templated the TCR beta VDJ and CDR3 profiling. TCRdb processed the reads anew with MiXCR; each CDR3 protein has one entry. The sample records 200,000 or so distinct CDR3 sequences, 55% to 65% being singletons. The sequence was obtained from a human donor with aplastic anemia. The sample comprised sorted CD4+, CD8+, or CD8+CD57+ T cells (not recorded which) from PBMCs. J is TRBJ1-6 and V is TRBV24-1; D possibly corresponds to TRBD1 (5 bases). CDR3 coding DNA: TGTGCCACCACCCAGGGCGGCTATAATTCACCCCTCCACTTT. This sequence encodes CATTQGGYNSPLHF.